Each of the 30 T cell receptor beta chains below was sequenced from the same sample in a study of blood T cell repertoires in COVID-19. Assay: immunoSEQ multiplex PCR; the TCRdb copy retains only in-frame clones and omits some. The sample has some 380,000 clones, around 90% seen once; the top ten hold 6% to 7.5%. Sequencing was done on a sample of peripheral blood. The receptors come from a man aged 18 to 30 with active or convalescent COVID-19.

This chain's CDR3 is CASSPMTGIQGSPLHF. CDR3 sequence (DNA): TGTGCCAGCTCACCTATGACTGGGATTCAGGGGTCACCCCTCCACTTT. V usage is TRBV18 and J usage is TRBJ1-6; TRBD1 might be the D (6 bases). CDR3 length: 16 amino acids. Germline values: CDR1 KGHSH, CDR2 LQKENI. V was trimmed by 3 bases and J by 10 bases, leaving 19 bases between them.

The chain employs TRBV7-9 and TRBJ1-6, with 11 bases lining up with TRBD1. The germline V gene encodes CDR1 SEHNR and CDR2 FQNEAQ (reference sequence). V gave up 5 bases and J gave up 10 bases; unmatched junction bases: 7. This CDR3 spans 15 amino acids. The CDR3 DNA reads as TGTGCCAGCAGCATCCGGGACAGGGGGGAATCACCCCTCCACTTT. Translated: CASSIRDRGESPLHF.

CDR3 loop: CASSPAGASTDTQYF. The CDR3 DNA sequence: TGTGCCAGCAGTCCAGCGGGGGCTAGCACAGATACGCAGTATTTT. The rearrangement uses TRBV27 and TRBJ2-3, with 8 bases matching TRBD2. Losses at the gene ends were 5 bases for V and 0 bases for J; bases not matched to a gene: 4. Germline CDR1 MNHEY, CDR2 SMNVEV (reference sequence). CDR3 length: 15 residues.

The chain uses TRBV6-6 and TRBJ2-7, with 7 bases aligning to TRBD1. Unmatched junction bases numbered 3, after V lost 0 bases and J lost 1 base. The CDR3 extends over 15 amino acids. Germline V lookup: CDR1 MNHNY, CDR2 SVGAGI (reference sequence). CDR3 in DNA: TGTGCCAGCAGTTACTCGACAGGGACATCCTACGAGCAGTACTTC. Translation: CASSYSTGTSYEQYF.

The chain combines TRBV24-1 with TRBJ2-7; 7 positions match TRBD1. Germline CDR1 reads KGHDR; CDR2 reads SFDVKD. CDR3 length: 17 residues. Germline trimming cut 0 bases from V and 4 bases from J; bases unmatched to any gene: 11. The CDR3 nucleotides read TGTGCCACCAGTGATTTGAGAGACAGGGCCCAAGGTTACGAGCAGTACTTC. As protein: CATSDLRDRAQGYEQYF.

The genes are TRBV7-9 and TRBJ1-4, with a weak D call TRBD1 (5 bases). The CDR3 spans 14 residues. Trimming stripped 6 bases from V and 7 bases from J, with 15 bases between. CDR1 is SEHNR and CDR2 is FQNEAQ in the germline V gene (reference sequence). CDR3 region: CASRAIGGSEKLFF. The CDR3 nucleotides read TGTGCCAGCAGGGCCATTGGGGGGAGTGAAAAACTGTTTTTT.

This clone has only a few counts. The chain recombines TRBV24-1 with TRBJ1-5; 8 bases are a match to TRBD1. V lost 4 bases, J lost 6 bases, and 10 bases stayed unmatched. The germline V gene has CDR1 KGHDR and CDR2 SFDVKD. The length of the CDR3 is 16 residues. The CDR3 DNA sequence: TGTGCCACCAGTGAGGGCGACAGGGGTTTGGGTCAGCCCCAGCATTTT. Translated: CATSEGDRGLGQPQHF.

J is TRBJ1-2 and V is TRBV6-2 or TRBV6-3; TRBD1 matches at 7 bases. The CDR3 spans 13 residues. J gave up 8 bases and V 5 bases, and 8 bases lay outside the gene matches. From germline, CDR1 is MNHEY and CDR2 SVGEGT. For the CDR3, the DNA is TGTGCCAGCAGTCCCCGACAGGGCAGCGGCTACACCTTC. Translation: CASSPRQGSGYTF.

The CDR3 region is CASSSSGTGGYGYTF. As DNA, the CDR3 is TGTGCCAGCAGTTCCTCCGGGACAGGGGGCTATGGCTACACCTTC. V is TRBV28 and J is TRBJ1-2, with 11 bases identical to TRBD1. Germline V gene lookup returns CDR1 MDHEN and CDR2 SYDVKM. With V trimmed by 4 bases and J by 4 bases, 5 bases remained unmatched. The CDR3 loop spans 15 amino acids.

V gene TRBV6-6 combines with J gene TRBJ2-7; TRBD1 matches at 8 bases. The V and J ends lost 10 bases and 0 bases, in that order; junction bases with no gene match: 5. This CDR3 comprises 13 residues. Germline-derived CDR1 and CDR2 are MNHNY and SVGAGI (reference sequence). The DNA of the CDR3 is TGTGCCACCAGGACAGGGAGCTCCTACGAGCAGTACTTC. Its protein is CATRTGSSYEQYF.

This clone has just a few counts. The sample contains more than one DNA sequence encoding this CDR3. V usage is TRBV28 and J usage is TRBJ1-5; D is uncertain. V was cut by 6 bases and J by 4 bases, with 10 bases left in between. Germline V gene data show CDR1 as MDHEN and CDR2 as SYDVKM. The CDR3 is made up of 13 amino acids. The DNA of the CDR3 is TGTGCCAGCAGCCGACGGGGAAATCAGCCCCAGCATTTT. It is translated as CASSRRGNQPQHF.

This clone was counted once. The chain employs TRBV28 and TRBJ1-2, with 10 bases identical to TRBD1. V trimming: 7 bases; J trimming: 5 bases; junction bases outside the gene matches: 13. Per the germline V gene, CDR1 is MDHEN and CDR2 is SYDVKM. This CDR3 is built from 16 residues. In nucleotides, the CDR3 is TGTGCCAGCACGGAAATCGACAGGGGGCTAAAGTATGGCTACACCTTC. Translating gives CASTEIDRGLKYGYTF.

The chain combines TRBV9 with TRBJ1-4, with 7 bases aligning to TRBD1. Unmatched junction bases numbered 10, after V lost 4 bases and J lost 4 bases. Per the germline V gene, CDR1 is SGDLS and CDR2 is YYNGEE. The CDR3 totals 16 residues. The DNA for the CDR3 is TGTGCCAGCAGCATACACCGGGACAGCTATAATGAAAAACTGTTTTTT. Its protein product is CASSIHRDSYNEKLFF.

V gene TRBV10-3 combines with J gene TRBJ1-5, with no clear D. Germline CDR1 reads ENHRY; CDR2 reads SYGVKD. The V end was cut by 11 bases, the J end by 2 bases, with 19 bases between. The CDR3 loop spans 15 amino acids. CDR3 amino acids: CASGKTQVGNQPQHF. Here the CDR3 DNA reads TGTGCCTCCGGGAAGACGCAGGTTGGCAATCAGCCCCAGCATTTT.

V gene TRBV9 combines with J gene TRBJ2-2, with a weak D call TRBD1 (6 bases). This CDR3 comprises 15 residues. V lost 4 bases and J 5 bases, leaving 15 bases between the germline ends. Germline V lookup: CDR1 SGDLS, CDR2 YYNGEE. CDR3 sequence (DNA): TGTGCCAGCAGCCCTAGGACAGTAGGGACCGGGGAGCTGTTTTTT. Protein: CASSPRTVGTGELFF.

This chain joins TRBV7-9 and TRBJ2-3, with D possibly being TRBD2 (5 bases). The length of the CDR3 is 17 residues. Germline V gives CDR1 SEHNR, CDR2 FQNEAQ (reference sequence). V lost 5 bases and J lost 5, with 23 bases in between. CDR3 in amino acids: CASSTMSGVPEGDTQYF. The CDR3 nucleotides are TGTGCCAGCAGCACCATGTCCGGGGTCCCTGAGGGAGATACGCAGTATTTT.

This clone was counted a single time. The genes are TRBV4-2 and TRBJ2-2; 8 bases are shared with TRBD1. Germline lookup yields CDR1 LGHNA and CDR2 YNFKEQ. The trim removed 2 bases at V and 5 bases at J, leaving 1 base unmatched. The CDR3 is made up of 14 amino acids. CDR3 in DNA: TGTGCCAGCAGCCAACGGACAGGGACCGGGGAGCTGTTTTTT. The encoded protein is CASSQRTGTGELFF.

This rearrangement joins TRBV19 to TRBJ1-6, with 10 bases aligning to TRBD1. CDR3 length: 14 amino acids. Germline V gene sequence: CDR1 LNHDA, CDR2 SQIVND (reference sequence). J gave up 9 bases and V 5 bases, and 4 bases lay outside the gene matches. CDR3 region: CASSSGTGASPLHF. CDR3 coding DNA: TGTGCCAGTAGTTCCGGGACAGGGGCTTCACCCCTCCACTTT.

V gene TRBV7-2 combines with J gene TRBJ2-3, with TRBD2 as a possible D gene (6 bases). Germline V CDR1 and CDR2: SGHTA, FQGNSA. This CDR3 is 15 amino acids long. The V end lost 0 bases, the J end lost 6 bases, and 13 bases lay between the germline ends. The CDR3 loop reads CASSLAAGRGDTQYF. The CDR3 nucleotides are TGTGCCAGCAGCTTAGCAGCGGGCCGGGGGGATACGCAGTATTTT.

The chain is built from TRBV5-6 and TRBJ1-1; tentative D call: TRBD1 (6 bases). The V gene's germline CDR1 is SGHDT and CDR2 YYEEEE. The CDR3 consists of 15 residues. Trimming removed 0 bases from V and 3 bases from J, with 12 bases in between. CDR3 in amino acids: CASSLDQGRDTEAFF. Here the CDR3 DNA reads TGTGCCAGCAGCTTGGACCAGGGGAGGGACACTGAAGCTTTCTTT. Filled out from reference TRBV5-6 and TRBJ1-1, the complete variable domain reads DAGVTQSPTHLIKTRGQQVTLRCSPKSGHDTVSWYQQALGQGPQFIFQYYEEEERQRGNFPDRFSGHQFPNYSSELNVNALLLGDSALYLCASSLDQGRDTEAFFGQGTRLTVV.

This sequence joins TRBV7-3 and TRBJ2-1, with a weak D call TRBD1 (5 bases). CDR1 and CDR2 (germline): SGHTA, FQGTGA. This CDR3 has 16 residues. V lost 4 bases and J lost 3, with 16 bases in between. CDR3 sequence: CASSSLETEIYNEQFF. The CDR3 region has the DNA TGTGCCAGCAGCTCCCTGGAGACAGAAATCTACAATGAGCAGTTCTTC.

In its sample, this clone was seen a few times. The rearrangement links TRBV21-1 to TRBJ2-6; the D segment call TRBD2 is taken from the table without a DNA check. TRBV21-1 constitutes a pseudogene. The length of the CDR3 is 20 residues. DNA for the CDR3: TGTGCCAGCATCTCCCGGAGGGGCAGGGCCCCCCTCTCTAGGGCCAACGTGCTGACTTTC. Translating gives CASISRRGRAPLSRANVLTF.

The chain carries TRBV5-1 and TRBJ2-1; 12 bases agree with TRBD1. The germline gives CDR1 SGHRS, CDR2 YFSETQ. CDR3 length: 15 residues. J lost 8 bases, V lost 6 bases, and 9 bases had no gene match. The CDR3 reads CASNFRDRGQDEQFF. The CDR3 DNA reads as TGCGCCAGCAACTTCCGGGACAGGGGGCAGGATGAGCAGTTCTTC.

The V call is TRBV7-9, the J call TRBJ2-2, with D tentatively TRBD2 (6 bases). Trimming took off 2 bases at V and 5 bases at J, with 6 bases between the two ends. The CDR3 is made up of 13 amino acids. Germline V CDR1 and CDR2: SEHNR, FQNEAQ (reference sequence). This chain's CDR3 is CASSLRGTGELFF. The DNA of the CDR3 is TGTGCCAGCAGCTTACGGGGGACCGGGGAGCTGTTTTTT.

The rearrangement uses TRBV5-1 and TRBJ2-6, with TRBD2 matching over 10 bases. The V gene's germline CDR1 is SGHRS and CDR2 YFSETQ. The CDR3 consists of 17 residues. The ends lost 1 base at V and 2 bases at J; junction bases unmatched: 3. The CDR3 sequence is CASSLSSGSTGANVLTF. Written as DNA, the CDR3 is TGCGCCAGCAGCTTGTCTAGCGGGAGTACTGGGGCCAACGTCCTGACTTTC. The whole variable domain, filled in from reference TRBV5-1 and TRBJ2-6, reads KAGVTQTPRYLIKTRGQQVTLSCSPISGHRSVSWYQQTPGQGLQFLFEYFSETQRNKGNFPGRFSGRQFSNSRSEMNVSTLELGDSALYLCASSLSSGSTGANVLTFGAGSRLTVL.

J is TRBJ1-6 and V is TRBV23-1, with 9 bases identical to TRBD1. TRBV23-1 is flagged as an ORF with uncertain function. CDR3 length equals 17 residues. The trim removed 7 bases at V and 10 bases at J, leaving 17 bases unmatched. In DNA, the CDR3 is TGCGCCAGCACCGGGACAGGGCCGTCCGAAGCAATGTCACCCCTCCACTTT. Translation gives CASTGTGPSEAMSPLHF.

The chain is built from TRBV7-9 and TRBJ1-2; D gene uncertain. CDR1 is SEHNR, CDR2 FQNEAQ, per germline (reference sequence). V lost 10 bases to trimming and J lost 3 bases, with 18 bases between them. The CDR3 has 14 amino acids. The DNA of the CDR3 is TGTGCCACCTCCCTCGAGGGCGCTGACTATGGCTACACCTTC. Residues: CATSLEGADYGYTF.

The V call is TRBV13, the J call TRBJ2-1; a possible D gene is TRBD1 (5 bases). V lost 2 bases and J lost 4, with 12 bases in between. Looked up from germline, CDR1 is PRHDT and CDR2 is FYEKMQ (reference sequence). The CDR3 loop spans 15 amino acids. The CDR3 DNA reads TGTGCCAGCAGCTTACTCCGGACAATTTACAATGAGCAGTTCTTC. As protein: CASSLLRTIYNEQFF.

The chain joins TRBV6-6 to TRBJ2-5; the match to TRBD1 covers 7 bases. Losses at the gene ends were 4 bases for V and 4 bases for J; bases not matched to a gene: 9. Germline lookup yields CDR1 MNHNY and CDR2 SVGAGI (reference sequence). The CDR3 totals 15 residues. CDR3 sequence reads: CASSFDRVVSETQYF. Here the CDR3 DNA reads TGTGCCAGCAGTTTTGACAGGGTAGTTTCAGAGACCCAGTACTTC.

This sequence joins TRBV4-3 and TRBJ2-1, with D perhaps matching TRBD2 (5 bases). The length of the CDR3 is 21 residues. The V gene lost 0 bases and the J gene lost 0 bases, with 24 bases spanning the gap. Per germline, CDR1 LGHNA and CDR2 YSLEER. The CDR3 loop is CASSQEVWGADARVSYNEQFF. The CDR3 DNA follows: TGCGCCAGCAGCCAAGAAGTCTGGGGAGCGGACGCGAGAGTCTCCTACAATGAGCAGTTCTTC.